The 4 T cell receptor beta chains reported below all come from one sample, sequenced in a study of graft-versus-host responses after intestinal transplantation. Assay used: immunoSEQ multiplex PCR; TCRdb lists only in-frame clones, some missing. The sample has tens of thousands of clones; around 82% are singletons. What these receptors recognize is not known. The sequencing used unstimulated CD4+ T cells sorted from spleen or lymph node cells, collected before transplant. The receptors derive from a human donor who was the organ donor for an intestinal transplant.

This rearrangement joins TRBV4-1 to TRBJ2-2; TRBD1 might be the D (9 bases). CDR1 is MGHRA, CDR2 YSYEKL, per germline. This CDR3 comprises 19 residues. Trimming took off 2 bases at V and 4 bases at J, with 23 bases between the two ends. CDR3 DNA sequence: TGCGCCAGCAGCCAACGCTCGGGAGGGGGACAGGGCGGCACCGGGGAGCTGTTTTTT. Amino acid sequence: CASSQRSGGGQGGTGELFF.

The sample holds a few counts of this clone. This sequence joins TRBV2 and TRBJ2-3; D may be TRBD1 (5 bases). CDR1 and CDR2 from the germline V gene are SNHLY and FYNNEI. The V gene lost 4 bases and the J gene lost 6 bases, with 11 bases spanning the gap. The CDR3 has 13 amino acids. In DNA form, the CDR3 reads TGTGCCAGCAGTGTAGGGGCGATGGATACGCAGTATTTT. The encoded protein is CASSVGAMDTQYF.

In its sample, this clone was seen a few times. The chain's CDR3 is CASRGGPTNEKLFF. CDR3 DNA sequence: TGTGCCAGCCGGGGGGGACCAACTAATGAAAAACTGTTTTTT. V gene TRBV7-9 combines with J gene TRBJ1-4; maybe TRBD1 (5 bases). The CDR3 sequence is 14 residues long. V was trimmed by 8 bases and J by 0 bases, leaving 10 bases between them. Germline V gene sequence: CDR1 SEHNR, CDR2 FQNEAQ (reference sequence). Together with reference TRBV7-9 and TRBJ1-4, the CDR3 gives the full variable domain: DTGVSQNPRHKITKRGQNVTFRCDPISEHNRLYWYRQTLGQGPEFLTYFQNEAQLEKSRLLSDRFSAERPKGSFSTLEIQRTEQGDSAMYLCASRGGPTNEKLFFGSGTQLSVL.

Details on this clone: The junction and the germline gene differ at one end; a read error may be behind it. The chain couples TRBV2 to TRBJ2-2, with 7 positions matching TRBD1. Germline CDR1 is SNHLY and CDR2 is FYNNEI. This CDR3 spans 18 amino acids. DNA of the CDR3: TGTGCCAGCAGTAAGATTAATAACAGGGGACCTCGCACCAGGGAGCTGTTTTTT. Amino acids: CASSKINNRGPRTRELFF.